Listed here is a single T cell receptor (beta chain). No antigen is known for it. An approximately 2.5 ml peripheral blood sample was drawn into PAXgene tubes per donor and stored at -80°C. Total RNA was isolated from whole blood with the PAXgene blood miRNA kit on an automated QIAcube, without T cell sorting. Peripheral blood from monozygotic twin pairs concordant or discordant for inflammatory bowel disease was subjected to deep TCRalpha and TCRbeta repertoire profiling with unique molecular barcoding. Smoking habits were recorded for all twin pairs, and individuals were classified as current, former or never smokers. This specimen belongs to a study of monozygotic twins with inflammatory bowel disease (dated by TCRdb to about 2019). At the level of the whole study: In total, roughly 30 monozygotic twin pairs made up the full study: 19 Danish pairs, all IBD-discordant, plus nine German pairs, of which four were IBD-concordant and five were IBD-discordant. The search for disease-associated traits relied mainly on comparing IBD patients with their genetically identical healthy co-twins within discordant pairs. Each individual had, on average, about 151 000 unique TCRalpha sequences and 181 000 unique TCRbeta sequences available for analysis. Broad study findings and their caveats: TCRbeta repertoire diversity, by inverse Simpson index, was decreased in IBD patients compared with their healthy co-twins. Compared with healthy twins, IBD patients had fewer clonotypes in common with other individuals, a difference most pronounced in patients showing signs of disease activity. Background noise and inter-individual variability may have been introduced into the repertoires by the differing immunosuppressive treatments among patients. No single strong signal or clonotype linked to IBD turned up in the results, so the idea that one exists was not supported. The analysis was unable to tell apart different T cell subtypes. No difference in repertoire similarity was observed between concordant and discordant twins, possibly owing to limited statistical power.

The library was generated by 5' RACE. Each TCR library was prepared from roughly 3,800 ng of total RNA. For each sample, cDNA synthesis was carried out in eight separate reactions using SMARTScribe reverse transcriptase. During cDNA synthesis, unique molecular identifiers containing a 6-nucleotide sample barcode were introduced by template switching. Two nested PCRs of approximately 16 and 10 cycles amplified the TCRalpha and TCRbeta cDNA, and bead purification followed each PCR. Before amplification, the cDNA was both treated with uracil DNA-glycosylase and purified with the QIAquick PCR purification kit. The second PCR added Illumina TruSeq-compatible adapters along with sample-specific barcodes. Library quality and concentration were checked on TapeStation and Qubit, and libraries were pooled at about 5 ng each. Pooled libraries were sequenced on an Illumina HiSeq2500 single-index Rapid Run with 2 x 100 bp reads and custom sequencing primers. The paper's processing steps were these. UMI-based consensus assembly with MiGEC version 1.2.6 was used to correct PCR and sequencing errors. MiXCR version 2.1.1 was used for V(D)J alignment, clonotype assembly and CDR3 extraction. Normalisation of gene usage, clonotype sharing and MAIT/NKT TCR abundance was achieved by analysing the top 1000, 10 000 and 20 000 clonotypes per sample. After downsampling to 27 000 UMIs, diversity was calculated as the inverse Simpson index using the vegan R package. Paired Mann-Whitney U tests on discordant twin pairs were used, with Benjamini-Hochberg multiple-testing correction. The reads, reprocessed by TCRdb, yield one row per CDR3 protein sequence and no DNA. It is TCRdb's table, rather than the study itself, that gives the V and J calls and clone size. This sample's listing comprises under 200,000 distinct CDR3 sequences. The ten largest clones add up to over 2.5% of the sample.

CDR1 and CDR2, looked up from the germline V gene, are MNHNS and SASEGT. The CDR3 numbers 15 residues from cysteine through phenylalanine. No DNA is given. This chain is built from TRBV6-1 and TRBJ2-7; the D gene TCRdb calls, TRBD2, cannot be checked with no DNA. Material for sequencing was blood. The origin of this receptor is a human donor with ulcerative colitis or Crohn's disease, or a healthy co-twin of an affected twin (not recorded which). Here the CDR3 is given as CASRMGLAVSYEQYF.